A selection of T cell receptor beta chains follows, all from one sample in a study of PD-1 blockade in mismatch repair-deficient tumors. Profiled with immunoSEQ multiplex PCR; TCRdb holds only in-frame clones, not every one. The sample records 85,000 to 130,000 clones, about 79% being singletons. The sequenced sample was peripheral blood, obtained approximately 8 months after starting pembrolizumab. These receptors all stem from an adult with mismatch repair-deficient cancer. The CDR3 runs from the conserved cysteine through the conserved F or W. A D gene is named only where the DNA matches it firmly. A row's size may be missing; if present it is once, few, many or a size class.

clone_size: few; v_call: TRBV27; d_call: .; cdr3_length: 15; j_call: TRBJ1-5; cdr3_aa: CASSSGTQNNQPQHF; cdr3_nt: TGTGCCAGCAGTTCAGGGACGCAAAACAATCAGCCCCAGCATTTT
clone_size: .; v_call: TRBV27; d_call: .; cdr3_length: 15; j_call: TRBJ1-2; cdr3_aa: CASSFSRLGGRGYTF; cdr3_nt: TGTGCCAGCAGTTTTTCTCGTCTAGGGGGACGTGGCTACACCTTC
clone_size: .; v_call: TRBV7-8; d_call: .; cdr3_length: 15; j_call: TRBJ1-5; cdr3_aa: CAGSLGPTSNQPQHF; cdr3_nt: TGTGCCGGCAGCTTAGGCCCAACTTCCAATCAGCCCCAGCATTTT
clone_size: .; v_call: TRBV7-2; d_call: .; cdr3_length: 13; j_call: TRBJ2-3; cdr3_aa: CASSLGAQDTQYF; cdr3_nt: TGTGCCAGCAGCTTAGGGGCCCAAGATACGCAGTATTTT
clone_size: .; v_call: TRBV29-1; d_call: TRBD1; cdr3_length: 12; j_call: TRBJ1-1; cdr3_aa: CSVEYRGTEAFF; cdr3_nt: TGCAGCGTAGAGTACAGGGGCACTGAAGCTTTCTTT
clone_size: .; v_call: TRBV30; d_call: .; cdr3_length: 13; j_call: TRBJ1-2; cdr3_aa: CAWSTGFSYGYTF; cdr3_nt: TGTGCCTGGTCAACAGGGTTTAGCTATGGCTACACCTTC
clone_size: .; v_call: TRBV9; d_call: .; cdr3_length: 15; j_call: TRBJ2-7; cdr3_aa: CASSPPSGRAWEQYF; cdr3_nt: TGTGCCAGCAGCCCCCCCTCGGGCAGGGCTTGGGAGCAGTACTTC
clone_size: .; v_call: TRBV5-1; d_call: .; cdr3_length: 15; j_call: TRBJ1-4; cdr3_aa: CASSLYPATNEKLFF; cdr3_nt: TGCGCCAGCAGCTTATACCCAGCAACTAATGAAAAACTGTTTTTT
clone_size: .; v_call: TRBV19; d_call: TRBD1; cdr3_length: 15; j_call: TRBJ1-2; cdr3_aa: CASSSTGGFNYGYTF; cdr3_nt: TGTGCCAGTAGTTCGACAGGGGGTTTCAACTATGGCTACACCTTC
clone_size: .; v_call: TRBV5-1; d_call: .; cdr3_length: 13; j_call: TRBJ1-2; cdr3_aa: CASSLAEGLGYTF; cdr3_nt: TGCGCCAGCAGCTTGGCTGAGGGGTTGGGCTACACCTTC
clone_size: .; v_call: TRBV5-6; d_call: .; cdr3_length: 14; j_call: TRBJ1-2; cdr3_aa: CASSPGAASYGYTF; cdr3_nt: TGTGCCAGCAGCCCTGGGGCAGCTAGCTATGGCTACACCTTC
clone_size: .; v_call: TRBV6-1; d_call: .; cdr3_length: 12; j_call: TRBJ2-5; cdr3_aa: CASSDVPETQYF; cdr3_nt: TGTGCCAGCAGTGACGTCCCGGAGACCCAGTACTTC
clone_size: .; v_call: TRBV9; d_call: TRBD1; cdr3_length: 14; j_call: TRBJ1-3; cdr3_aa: CASSLQGDGNTIYF; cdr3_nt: TGTGCCAGCAGCCTTCAGGGGGACGGAAACACCATATATTTT
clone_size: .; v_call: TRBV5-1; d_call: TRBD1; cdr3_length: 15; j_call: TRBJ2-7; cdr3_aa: CASSLQGQGSYEQYF; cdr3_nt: TGCGCCAGCAGCTTGCAGGGACAGGGTTCCTACGAGCAGTACTTC
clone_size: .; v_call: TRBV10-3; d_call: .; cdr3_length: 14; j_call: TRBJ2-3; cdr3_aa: CAISESQSTDTQYF; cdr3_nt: TGTGCCATCAGTGAGTCGCAGTCCACAGATACGCAGTATTTT
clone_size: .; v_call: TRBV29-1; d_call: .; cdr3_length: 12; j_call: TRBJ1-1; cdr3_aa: CSVQVLGTEAFF; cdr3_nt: TGCAGCGTACAGGTTCTGGGAACTGAAGCTTTCTTT
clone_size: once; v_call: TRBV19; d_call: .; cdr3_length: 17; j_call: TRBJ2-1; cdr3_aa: CASSPPATWATYNEQFF; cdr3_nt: TGTGCCAGTAGTCCACCCGCCACTTGGGCGACCTACAATGAGCAGTTCTTC
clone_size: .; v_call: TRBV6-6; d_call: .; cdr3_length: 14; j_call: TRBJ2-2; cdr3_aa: CASSYPRGTGELFF; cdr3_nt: TGTGCCAGCAGTTACCCGAGAGGCACCGGGGAGCTGTTTTTT
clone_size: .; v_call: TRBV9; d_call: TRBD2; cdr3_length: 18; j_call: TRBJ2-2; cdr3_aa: CASSLSTSGTSNTGELFF; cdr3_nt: TGTGCCAGCAGCCTATCGACTAGCGGGACTTCGAACACCGGGGAGCTGTTTTTT
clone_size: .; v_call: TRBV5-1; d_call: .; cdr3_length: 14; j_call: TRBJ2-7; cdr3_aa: CASSPRQAPWEQYF; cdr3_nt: TGCGCCAGCAGCCCAAGACAGGCCCCTTGGGAGCAGTACTTC
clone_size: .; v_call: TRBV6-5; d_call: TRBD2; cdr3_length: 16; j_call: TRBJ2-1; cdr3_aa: CASSFVAGGPVNEQFF; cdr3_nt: TGTGCCAGCAGTTTCGTAGCGGGAGGGCCGGTCAATGAGCAGTTCTTC
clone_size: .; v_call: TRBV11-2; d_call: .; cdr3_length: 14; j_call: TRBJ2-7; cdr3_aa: CASSPWGRSYEQYF; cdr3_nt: TGTGCCAGCAGCCCCTGGGGCCGGTCGTACGAGCAGTACTTC
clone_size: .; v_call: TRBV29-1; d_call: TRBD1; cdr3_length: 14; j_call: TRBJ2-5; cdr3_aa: CSVGLGTGGETQYF; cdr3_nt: TGCAGCGTTGGTCTTGGGACAGGGGGTGAGACCCAGTACTTC
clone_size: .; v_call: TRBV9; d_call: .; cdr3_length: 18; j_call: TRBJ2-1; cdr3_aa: CASSKRHHPLSSYNEQFF; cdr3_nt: TGTGCCAGCAGCAAGCGGCACCATCCTCTCTCGTCCTACAATGAGCAGTTCTTC
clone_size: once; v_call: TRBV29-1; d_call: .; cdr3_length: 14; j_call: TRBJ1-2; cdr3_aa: CSVDQVGTNYGYTF; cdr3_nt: TGCAGCGTGGATCAGGTGGGGACTAACTATGGCTACACCTTC
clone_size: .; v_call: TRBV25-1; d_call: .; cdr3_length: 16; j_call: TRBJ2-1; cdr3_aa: CASSDPGQGITNEQFF; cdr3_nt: TGTGCCAGCAGTGACCCGGGGCAGGGTATAACTAATGAGCAGTTCTTC